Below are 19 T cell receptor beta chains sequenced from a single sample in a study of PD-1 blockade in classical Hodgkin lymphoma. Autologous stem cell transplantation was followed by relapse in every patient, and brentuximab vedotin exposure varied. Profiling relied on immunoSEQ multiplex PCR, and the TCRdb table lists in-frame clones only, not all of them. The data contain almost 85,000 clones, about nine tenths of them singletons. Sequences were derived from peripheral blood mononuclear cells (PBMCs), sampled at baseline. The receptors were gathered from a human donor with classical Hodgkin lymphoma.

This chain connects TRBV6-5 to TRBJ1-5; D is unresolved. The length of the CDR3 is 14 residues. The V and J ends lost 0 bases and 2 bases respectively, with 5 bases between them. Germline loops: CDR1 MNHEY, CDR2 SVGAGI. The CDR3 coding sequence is TGTGCCAGCAGTTACTCGGCAGGCAATCAGCCCCAGCATTTT. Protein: CASSYSAGNQPQHF.

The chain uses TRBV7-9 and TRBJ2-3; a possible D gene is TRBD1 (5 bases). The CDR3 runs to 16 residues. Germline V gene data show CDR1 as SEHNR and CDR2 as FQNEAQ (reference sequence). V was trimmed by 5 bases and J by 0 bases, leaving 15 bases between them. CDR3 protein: CASSPDRSLSTDTQYF. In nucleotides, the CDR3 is TGTGCCAGCAGCCCTGACAGATCCCTTAGCACAGATACGCAGTATTTT.

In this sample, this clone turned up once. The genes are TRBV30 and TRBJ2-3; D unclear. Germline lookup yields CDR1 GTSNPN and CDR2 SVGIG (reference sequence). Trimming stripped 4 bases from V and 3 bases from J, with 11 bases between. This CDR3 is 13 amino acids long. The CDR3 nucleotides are TGTGCCTGGAATTTCGGTGGGACAGATACGCAGTATTTT. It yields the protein CAWNFGGTDTQYF.

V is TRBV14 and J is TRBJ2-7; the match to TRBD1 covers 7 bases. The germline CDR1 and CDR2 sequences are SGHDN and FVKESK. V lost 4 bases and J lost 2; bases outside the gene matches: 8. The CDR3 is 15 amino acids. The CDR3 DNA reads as TGTGCCAGCAGCCTAGGGGGCAGCGGTACCTACGAGCAGTACTTC. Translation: CASSLGGSGTYEQYF.

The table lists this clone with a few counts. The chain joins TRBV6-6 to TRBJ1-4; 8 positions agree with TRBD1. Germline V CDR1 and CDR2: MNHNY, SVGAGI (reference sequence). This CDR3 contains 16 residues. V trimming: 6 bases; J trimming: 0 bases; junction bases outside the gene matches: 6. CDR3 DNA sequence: TGTGCCAGCAGGTCCGGGACAGGAGCAACTAATGAAAAACTGTTTTTT. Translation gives CASRSGTGATNEKLFF.

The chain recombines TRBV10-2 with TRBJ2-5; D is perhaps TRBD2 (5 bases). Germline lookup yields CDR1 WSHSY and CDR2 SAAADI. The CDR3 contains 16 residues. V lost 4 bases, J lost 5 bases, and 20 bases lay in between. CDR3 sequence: CASSVEEGAYPETQYF. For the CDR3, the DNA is TGCGCCAGCAGTGTAGAAGAGGGAGCGTATCCCGAGACCCAGTACTTC.

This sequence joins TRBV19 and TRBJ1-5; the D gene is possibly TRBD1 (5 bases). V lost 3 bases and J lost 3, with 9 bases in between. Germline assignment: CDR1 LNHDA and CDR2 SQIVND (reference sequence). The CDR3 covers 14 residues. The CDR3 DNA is TGTGCCAGTAGTATTAGGGGCACCAATCAGCCCCAGCATTTT. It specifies CASSIRGTNQPQHF. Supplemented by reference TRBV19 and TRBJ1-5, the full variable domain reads DGGITQSPKYLFRKEGQNVTLSCEQNLNHDAMYWYRQDPGQGLRLIYYSQIVNDFQKGDIAEGYSVSREKKESFPLTVTSAQKNPTAFYLCASSIRGTNQPQHFGDGTRLSIL.

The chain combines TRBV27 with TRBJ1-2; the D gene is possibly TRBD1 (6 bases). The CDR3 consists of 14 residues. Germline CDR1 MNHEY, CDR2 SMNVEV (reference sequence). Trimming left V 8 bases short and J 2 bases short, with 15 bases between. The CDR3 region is CASRRQAENYGYTF. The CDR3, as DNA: TGTGCCAGCCGCCGACAGGCCGAAAACTATGGCTACACCTTC.

CDR3 protein: CASSLDGGMGNQPQHF. CDR3 sequence (DNA): TGCGCCAGCAGCTTGGACGGGGGAATGGGCAATCAGCCCCAGCATTTT. The rearrangement links TRBV5-1 to TRBJ1-5; D might be TRBD1 (5 bases). The germline V and J ends were trimmed by 0 bases and 2 bases, with 12 bases remaining between them. CDR1 SGHRS and CDR2 YFSETQ come from the germline V gene. The CDR3 length is 16 residues.

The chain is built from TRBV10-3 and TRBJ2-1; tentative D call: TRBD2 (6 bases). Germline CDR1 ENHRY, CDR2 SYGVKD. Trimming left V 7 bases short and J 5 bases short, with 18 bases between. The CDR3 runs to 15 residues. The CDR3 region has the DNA TGTGCCATCAAACCCGCTAGCGCTACTAACAATGAGCAGTTCTTC. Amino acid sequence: CAIKPASATNNEQFF.

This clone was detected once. CDR3 nucleotides: TGCGCCAGCAGCCAGAGGAATGAGCAGTTCTTC. This codes for CASSQRNEQFF. The chain combines TRBV5-1 with TRBJ2-1; D not resolved. V was trimmed by 4 bases and J by 7 bases, leaving 6 bases between them. The CDR3 has 11 residues. The germline CDR1 and CDR2 sequences are SGHRS and YFSETQ. Looking up the rest from reference TRBV5-1 and TRBJ2-1 gives the full variable domain: KAGVTQTPRYLIKTRGQQVTLSCSPISGHRSVSWYQQTPGQGLQFLFEYFSETQRNKGNFPGRFSGRQFSNSRSEMNVSTLELGDSALYLCASSQRNEQFFGPGTRLTVL.

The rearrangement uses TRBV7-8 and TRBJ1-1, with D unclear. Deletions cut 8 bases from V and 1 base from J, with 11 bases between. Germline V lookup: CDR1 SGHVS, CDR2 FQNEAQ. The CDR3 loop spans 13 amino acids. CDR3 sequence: CASRRGANTEAFF. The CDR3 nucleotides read TGTGCCAGCCGTCGAGGAGCGAACACTGAAGCTTTCTTT.

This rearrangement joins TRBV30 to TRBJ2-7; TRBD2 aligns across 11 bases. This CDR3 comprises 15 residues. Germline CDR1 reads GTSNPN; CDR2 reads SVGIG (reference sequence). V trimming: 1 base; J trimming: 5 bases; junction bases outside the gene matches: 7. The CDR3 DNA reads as TGTGCCTGGAGTGGACTAGCGGGAATCACGAACGAGCAGTACTTC. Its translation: CAWSGLAGITNEQYF.

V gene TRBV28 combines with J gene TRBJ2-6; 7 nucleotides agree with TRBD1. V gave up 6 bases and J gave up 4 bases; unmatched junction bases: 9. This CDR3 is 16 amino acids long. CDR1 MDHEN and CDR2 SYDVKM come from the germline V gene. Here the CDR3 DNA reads TGTGCCAGCAGGGAACAACAGGGGTTCGGGGCCAACGTCCTGACTTTC. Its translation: CASREQQGFGANVLTF.

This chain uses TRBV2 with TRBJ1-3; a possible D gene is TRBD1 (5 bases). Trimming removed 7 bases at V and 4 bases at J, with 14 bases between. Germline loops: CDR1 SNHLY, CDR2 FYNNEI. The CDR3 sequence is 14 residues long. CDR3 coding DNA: TGTGCCAGCAAGGGGAAGGGTCTGGGAAACACCATATATTTT. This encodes CASKGKGLGNTIYF.

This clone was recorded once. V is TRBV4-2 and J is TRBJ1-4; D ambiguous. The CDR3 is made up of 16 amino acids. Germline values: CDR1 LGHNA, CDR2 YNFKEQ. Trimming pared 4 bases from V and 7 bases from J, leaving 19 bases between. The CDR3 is CASSLTQKDVREKLFF. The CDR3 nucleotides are TGTGCCAGCAGCCTTACTCAGAAGGACGTGCGTGAAAAACTGTTTTTT.

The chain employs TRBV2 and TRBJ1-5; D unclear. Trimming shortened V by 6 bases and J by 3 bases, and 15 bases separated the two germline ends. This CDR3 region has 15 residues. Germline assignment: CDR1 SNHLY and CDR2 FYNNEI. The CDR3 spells CASRKDASYNQPQHF. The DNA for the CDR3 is TGTGCCAGCAGGAAGGACGCCTCCTACAATCAGCCCCAGCATTTT.

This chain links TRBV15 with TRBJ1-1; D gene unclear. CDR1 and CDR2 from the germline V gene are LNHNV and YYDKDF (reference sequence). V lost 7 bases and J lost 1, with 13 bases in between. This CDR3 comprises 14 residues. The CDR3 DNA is TGTGCCACCACCACGCGTCAACCGAACACTGAAGCTTTCTTT. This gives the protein CATTTRQPNTEAFF.

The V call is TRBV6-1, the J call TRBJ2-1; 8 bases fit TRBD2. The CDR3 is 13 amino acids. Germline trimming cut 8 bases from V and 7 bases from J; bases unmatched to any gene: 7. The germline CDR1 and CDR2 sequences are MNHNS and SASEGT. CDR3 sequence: CASLPLAENEQFF. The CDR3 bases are TGTGCCAGCCTCCCACTAGCGGAAAATGAGCAGTTCTTC.